This T cell receptor (beta chain) is drawn from a study of shared clonotypes between healthy human individuals. The CDR3 contains 15 residues. The V end was cut by 2 bases, the J end by 0 bases, with 11 bases between. Germline CDR1 reads MDHEN; CDR2 reads SYDVKM. TCRdb's table, derived via immunoSEQ multiplex PCR, lists solely in-frame clones and lacks some. This sample has about 2.3 million clones, with 85% to 95% found just once. The sample taken for sequencing was naive CD4+ T cells from PBMCs. The subset was: CD45RA+ positively selected. J is TRBJ2-7 and V is TRBV28; no clear D gene. The clonotype comes from a man between 18 and 29 years old in good health. Some clones in this sample may be carry-over from other donors' samples. In DNA, the CDR3 is TGTGCCAGCAGTTTAATTAGACCTAGCTCCTACGAGCAGTACTTC. It specifies CASSLIRPSSYEQYF.